Listed below are T cell receptor beta chains from one sample, sequenced in a study of OX40 agonist ivuxolimab in advanced cancers. Profiling relied on immunoSEQ multiplex PCR, and the TCRdb table lists in-frame clones only, not all of them. The sample has fewer than 200,000 clones; 85% to 95% are singletons. The material was CD4+ or CD8+ T cells sorted from blood, obtained in a trial of the OX40 agonist ivuxolimab. These receptors were taken from an adult with an advanced solid tumor such as melanoma, head and neck, liver or kidney cancer. Each CDR3 is given with its conserved first and last residue. D genes are given only for firm matches. Size values are once, few and many counts, or a class for expanded clones, and some rows have none.

CDR3,DNA,J,size,V,D
CASGTSGYEQYF,TGTGCCAGCGGGACTAGCGGTTACGAGCAGTACTTC,TRBJ2-7,NA,TRBV6-5,TRBD2
CASSPRSLRTGTSTDTQYF,TGCGCCAGCAGCCCACGAAGCCTACGGACAGGGACTAGCACAGATACGCAGTATTTT,TRBJ2-3,few,TRBV4-1,TRBD1
CASSDRGLSYEQYF,TGTGCCAGCAGTGACAGGGGGCTCTCCTACGAGCAGTACTTC,TRBJ2-7,NA,TRBV6-1,TRBD1
CASSPREKLFF,TGTGCCAGCAGTCCCCGGGAAAAACTGTTTTTT,TRBJ1-4,NA,TRBV28,NA
CASSQDRGRVEKLFF,TGCGCCAGCAGCCAAGATCGGGGGAGGGTTGAAAAACTGTTTTTT,TRBJ1-4,NA,TRBV4-3,NA
CASGRELNQPQHF,TGTGCCAGCGGTCGGGAGCTCAATCAGCCCCAGCATTTT,TRBJ1-5,NA,TRBV28,NA
CASSLASGQGSPSF,TGTGCCAGCAGTTTGGCCTCCGGACAGGGTTCCCCGAGCTTC,TRBJ1-2,NA,TRBV28,TRBD1
CASSYSQGAGANVLTF,TGTGCCAGCAGTTACTCACAGGGGGCTGGGGCCAACGTCCTGACTTTC,TRBJ2-6,NA,TRBV6-5,TRBD1
CASSYRGSKETQYF,TGTGCCAGCAGCTACAGGGGAAGTAAAGAGACCCAGTACTTC,TRBJ2-5,NA,TRBV28,TRBD1
CASSTRAKATDTQYF,TGTGCCAGCAGTACCCGGGCCAAGGCAACAGATACGCAGTATTTT,TRBJ2-3,NA,TRBV28,NA
CASSPPTAQETQYF,TGTGCCAGCTCACCACCGACAGCCCAAGAGACCCAGTACTTC,TRBJ2-5,NA,TRBV18,NA
CASSPQAGFTDTQYF,TGTGCCAGCAGCCCCCAAGCGGGGTTCACAGATACGCAGTATTTT,TRBJ2-3,NA,TRBV7-2,TRBD2
CAISESRGNQPQHF,TGTGCCATCAGTGAGTCGAGGGGGAATCAGCCCCAGCATTTT,TRBJ1-5,NA,TRBV10-3,NA
CASSAGGPGETQYF,TGCGCCAGCAGTGCGGGGGGCCCGGGGGAGACCCAGTACTTC,TRBJ2-5,NA,TRBV5-1,TRBD2
CASSYNTPNTGELFF,TGTGCCAGCAGCTACAATACTCCGAACACCGGGGAGCTGTTTTTT,TRBJ2-2,NA,TRBV7-2,NA
CASSLSWGRVGNTIYF,TGTGCCAGCAGTTTATCTTGGGGACGTGTTGGAAACACCATATATTTT,TRBJ1-3,NA,TRBV28,NA
CASSVGGSNTGNTIYF,TGTGCCAGCAGCGTAGGGGGCAGCAATACTGGAAACACCATATATTTT,TRBJ1-3,once,TRBV9,NA
CASSHPTGLLTYEQYF,TGCGCCAGCAGCCACCCGACAGGCCTCCTTACCTACGAGCAGTACTTC,TRBJ2-7,NA,TRBV4-1,NA
CASSLEASGTDTQYF,TGCGCCAGCAGTCTGGAGGCTAGCGGCACAGATACGCAGTATTTT,TRBJ2-3,NA,TRBV5-1,NA
CASSQGGQGGNSPLHF,TGTGCCAGCAGCCAGGGGGGACAGGGCGGAAATTCACCCCTCCACTTT,TRBJ1-6,NA,TRBV4-2,TRBD1
CASSPIGGDTEAFF,TGTGCCAGCTCACCCATAGGGGGGGACACTGAAGCTTTCTTT,TRBJ1-1,NA,TRBV18,NA
CASSSLGTAYREDRQPQHF,TGTGCCAGCAGCTCGTTGGGGACAGCTTATCGGGAGGACCGCCAGCCCCAGCATTTT,TRBJ1-5,NA,TRBV28,TRBD1
CASSLGGNRGPRETQYF,TGTGCCAGCAGCTTGGGGGGGAACAGGGGACCCCGGGAGACCCAGTACTTC,TRBJ2-5,NA,TRBV5-4,TRBD1
CASSFQGAYNEQFF,TGTGCCAGCAGTTTCCAGGGGGCTTACAATGAGCAGTTCTTC,TRBJ2-1,NA,TRBV27,TRBD1
CAITGQANYGYTF,TGTGCCATTACGGGACAGGCGAACTATGGCTACACCTTC,TRBJ1-2,NA,TRBV6-1,TRBD1
CASSVVGLEIPYNEQFF,TGTGCCAGCAGCGTAGTGGGCCTAGAAATCCCCTACAATGAGCAGTTCTTC,TRBJ2-1,once,TRBV9,NA
CASSSGTRDYEQYF,TGTGCCAGCAGCTCAGGAACTAGGGACTACGAGCAGTACTTC,TRBJ2-7,NA,TRBV11-3,NA
CASSNRDGSYEQYF,TGTGCCAGCAGTAACCGGGACGGGAGTTACGAGCAGTACTTC,TRBJ2-7,NA,TRBV2,NA
CASSLVGNEQFF,TGTGCCAGCAGCTTAGTGGGCAATGAGCAGTTCTTC,TRBJ2-1,NA,TRBV11-2,NA
CASSLPGGTDTQYF,TGTGCCAGCAGTCTTCCAGGGGGCACAGATACGCAGTATTTT,TRBJ2-3,NA,TRBV28,NA
CASSSPETGTGYEQYF,TGTGCCAGCAGTTCGCCAGAGACAGGAACGGGCTACGAGCAGTACTTC,TRBJ2-7,NA,TRBV6-5,NA
CASSTSPPGRSYEQYF,TGTGCCAGCAGTACATCGCCGCCAGGTCGCTCCTACGAGCAGTACTTC,TRBJ2-7,once,TRBV28,NA
CSVGLTETQYF,TGCAGCGTAGGACTGACGGAGACCCAGTACTTC,TRBJ2-5,NA,TRBV29-1,NA
CASISGSFNEKLFF,TGTGCCAGCATCAGCGGGTCCTTTAATGAAAAACTGTTTTTT,TRBJ1-4,NA,TRBV6-1,NA
CASRVRGQGLETQYF,TGTGCCAGTAGGGTCAGAGGACAGGGTTTGGAGACCCAGTACTTC,TRBJ2-5,NA,TRBV19,TRBD1
CAIECRASYEQYF,TGTGCCATCGAGTGTAGGGCCTCCTACGAGCAGTACTTC,TRBJ2-7,NA,TRBV21-1,NA
CASSPDRRNQPQHF,TGCGCCAGCAGTCCAGACAGACGCAATCAGCCCCAGCATTTT,TRBJ1-5,NA,TRBV10-2,NA
CASSFSGNTEAFF,TGTGCCAGCAGCTTTTCAGGGAACACTGAAGCTTTCTTT,TRBJ1-1,NA,TRBV11-3,NA
CASSQDLGQGVYNEQFF,TGTGCCAGCAGCCAAGATCTGGGACAGGGGGTCTACAATGAGCAGTTCTTC,TRBJ2-1,NA,TRBV14,TRBD1
CAWSTPGSFWGYTF,TGTGCCTGGAGTACCCCGGGGTCCTTTTGGGGCTACACCTTC,TRBJ1-2,NA,TRBV30,NA
CASSLFRQGNGANVLTF,TGTGCCAGCAGTTTATTTAGACAGGGGAATGGGGCCAACGTCCTGACTTTC,TRBJ2-6,NA,TRBV27,TRBD1
CASGRPGQGRSGNTIYF,TGTGCCAGCGGCCGACCCGGACAGGGTCGGTCTGGAAACACCATATATTTT,TRBJ1-3,NA,TRBV5-6,TRBD1
CASGSPRGPGEQYF,TGTGCCAGCGGATCCCCGAGGGGGCCGGGGGAGCAGTACTTC,TRBJ2-5,NA,TRBV6-1,NA
CASSSSHRGQSHYGYTF,TGTGCCAGCAGCTCATCCCATCGGGGACAATCTCACTATGGCTACACCTTC,TRBJ1-2,NA,TRBV7-3,NA
CASSEFGPLAGQETQYF,TGTGCCAGCAGTGAATTCGGGCCTCTCGCGGGGCAAGAGACCCAGTACTTC,TRBJ2-5,once,TRBV2,NA
CARGTIRQGFDTGELFF,TGCGCCAGGGGGACCATTCGGCAGGGATTTGACACCGGGGAGCTGTTTTTT,TRBJ2-2,NA,TRBV10-1,NA